The 25 T cell receptor beta chains listed next were all sequenced from one sample in a study of CD8+CD57+ T cells in acquired aplastic anemia. Genomic DNA templated the TCR beta VDJ and CDR3 profiling. Each CDR3 protein is one row after TCRdb ran MiXCR on the reads. The top ten clones hold 8.4% of a sample with some 150,000 distinct CDR3 sequences, roughly 40% of them seen once. Specimen: sorted CD4+, CD8+, or CD8+CD57+ T cells (not recorded which) from PBMCs. The receptors were gathered from a human donor in good health, serving as a control.

About this clonotype: With a much larger clone just one base away, this may be a read error. The rearrangement uses TRBV2 and TRBJ2-1; D might be TRBD2 (6 bases). CDR3 length equals 16 residues. CDR1 and CDR2 from the germline V gene are SNHLY and FYNNEI. Trimming cost V 9 bases and J 0 bases, with 18 bases left between them. CDR3 residues: CASGGSSYSSYNEQFF. The DNA of the CDR3 is TGTGCCAGTGGAGGGAGCAGTTATAGCTCCTACAATGAGCAGTTCTTC. The complete variable domain, with remaining parts taken from reference TRBV2 and TRBJ2-1, reads EPEVTQTPSHQVTQMGQEVILRCVPISNHLYFYWYRQILGQKVEFLVSFYNNEISEKSEIFDDQFSVERPDGSNFTLKIRSTKLEDSAMYFCASGGSSYSSYNEQFFGPGTRLTVL.

The J gene is TRBJ1-5, the V gene TRBV2, with D maybe TRBD1 (5 bases). From germline, CDR1 is SNHLY and CDR2 FYNNEI. CDR3 length: 13 amino acids. The V and J ends lost 4 bases and 4 bases respectively, with 8 bases between them. CDR3 bases: TGTGCCAGCAGTGCAGGGCGGAATCAGCCCCAGCATTTT. Amino acids: CASSAGRNQPQHF.

This clonotype occurred many times. This chain links TRBV24-1 with TRBJ2-7; D is uncertain. CDR1 and CDR2 from the germline V gene are KGHDR and SFDVKD. CDR3 length equals 12 residues. V lost 4 bases and J 6 bases, leaving 9 bases between the germline ends. CDR3 in DNA: TGTGCCACCAGTGAAGAGCTGGGCGAGCAGTACTTC. This translates into CATSEELGEQYF.

This clonotype has ten or more counts. One base away lies a much larger clone, so this may be a sequencing read error. The CDR3 nucleotides are TGTGCCACCAGTGATCTCGCGGGAGGCGAGCAGTACTTC. It encodes CATSDLAGGEQYF. J is TRBJ2-7 and V is TRBV24-1, with 8 bases lining up with TRBD2. In germline, CDR1 is KGHDR, CDR2 SFDVKD. V lost 3 bases and J lost 6; bases outside the gene matches: 3. The CDR3 is 13 residues long.

The gene calls are TRBV5-1 and TRBJ1-6, with D hard to call. The CDR3 is 17 amino acids. Germline V gene sequence: CDR1 SGHRS, CDR2 YFSETQ. Trimming shortened V by 0 bases and J by 0 bases, and 10 bases separated the two germline ends. The chain's CDR3 is CASSLGDTSSYNSPLHF. The CDR3 coding sequence is TGCGCCAGCAGCTTGGGAGACACGAGCTCCTATAATTCACCCCTCCACTTT. The entire variable domain, with the rest obtained from reference TRBV5-1 and TRBJ1-6, is as follows: KAGVTQTPRYLIKTRGQQVTLSCSPISGHRSVSWYQQTPGQGLQFLFEYFSETQRNKGNFPGRFSGRQFSNSRSEMNVSTLELGDSALYLCASSLGDTSSYNSPLHFGNGTRLTVT.

This clonotype was observed at least ten times. The gene calls are TRBV24-1 and TRBJ2-5; D is possibly TRBD2 (5 bases). The CDR3 extends over 15 amino acids. Germline V gives CDR1 KGHDR, CDR2 SFDVKD. Trimming cost V 1 base and J 2 bases, with 10 bases left between them. The CDR3 region is CATSDFGGSQETQYF. CDR3 nucleotide sequence: TGTGCCACCAGTGATTTTGGCGGGTCACAAGAGACCCAGTACTTC.

The table lists this clonotype with many counts. The CDR3 loop is CASKGGGQGSDGYTF. Written as DNA, the CDR3 is TGTGCCAGCAAGGGAGGAGGACAGGGATCTGATGGCTACACCTTC. The chain links TRBV6-1 to TRBJ1-2, with 8 bases lining up with TRBD1. Germline V CDR1 and CDR2: MNHNS, SASEGT. The CDR3 length is 15 residues. V lost 7 bases to trimming and J lost 6 bases; unmatched junction nucleotides: 13.

This chain joins TRBV6-5 and TRBJ1-1, with D perhaps TRBD1 (5 bases). This CDR3 is built from 14 residues. The ends were cut back, 1 base at V and 5 bases at J, with 11 bases in the middle. Per germline, CDR1 MNHEY and CDR2 SVGAGI. The CDR3 region is CASSYFKWGTEAFF. The CDR3 region has the DNA TGTGCCAGCAGTTACTTTAAGTGGGGGACTGAAGCTTTCTTT.

This clonotype was found many times. The chain carries TRBV2 and TRBJ1-2, with TRBD1 as a possible D gene (6 bases). The CDR3 spans 14 residues. V was shortened by 1 base and J by 2 bases, with 8 bases between the two germline ends. The V gene's germline CDR1 is SNHLY and CDR2 FYNNEI. The CDR3 is CASSEGQGNYGYTF. DNA for the CDR3: TGTGCCAGCAGTGAAGGGCAGGGGAACTATGGCTACACCTTC.

This clonotype occurred many times. The V gene is TRBV6-5, the J gene TRBJ2-7; unclear D gene. Germline CDR1 reads MNHEY; CDR2 reads SVGAGI. CDR3 size: 15 residues. V lost 4 bases and J 4 bases, leaving 17 bases between the germline ends. This CDR3 is CASSSSFATPYEQYF. In DNA, the CDR3 is TGTGCCAGCAGTTCCAGCTTTGCCACGCCGTACGAGCAGTACTTC.

V gene TRBV2 combines with J gene TRBJ1-2; 11 nucleotides line up with TRBD1. The CDR3 runs 14 residues. Germline CDR1 and CDR2: SNHLY and FYNNEI. V was pared by 7 bases and J by 6 bases, with 7 bases of the junction left unmatched. Written as DNA, the CDR3 is TGTGCCAGCAAGCTGGACAGGGGGCGCGATGGCTACACCTTC. Protein product: CASKLDRGRDGYTF. The full variable domain, with the rest looked up from reference TRBV2 and TRBJ1-2, is EPEVTQTPSHQVTQMGQEVILRCVPISNHLYFYWYRQILGQKVEFLVSFYNNEISEKSEIFDDQFSVERPDGSNFTLKIRSTKLEDSAMYFCASKLDRGRDGYTFGSGTRLTVV.

The chain carries TRBV6-1 and TRBJ1-1; perhaps TRBD1 as D (5 bases). Germline V gene data show CDR1 as MNHNS and CDR2 as SASEGT. V lost 6 bases to trimming and J lost 4 bases, with 21 bases between them. The CDR3 is 16 residues long. CDR3 bases: TGTGCCAGCAGGGGGGTAAAGCAGGGTCTCAGCACTGAAGCTTTCTTT. Protein product: CASRGVKQGLSTEAFF.

This clonotype was counted many times. The CDR3: CASSVGRGNEKLFF. CDR3 bases: TGTGCCAGCAGCGTAGGTCGGGGGAATGAAAAACTGTTTTTT. This chain connects TRBV9 to TRBJ1-4; possible D gene TRBD1, 5 bases. This CDR3 comprises 14 residues. V was shortened by 0 bases and J by 5 bases, with 8 bases between the two germline ends. CDR1 and CDR2 from the germline V gene are SGDLS and YYNGEE.

This clonotype came up many times. The chain recombines TRBV5-1 with TRBJ2-1; D gene uncertain. Trimming stripped 4 bases from V and 0 bases from J, with 11 bases between. The CDR3 runs 15 residues. Germline CDR1 reads SGHRS; CDR2 reads YFSETQ. CDR3 residues: CASSPDVGSYNEQFF. The DNA of the CDR3 is TGCGCCAGCAGCCCGGATGTCGGCTCCTACAATGAGCAGTTCTTC.

This clonotype was counted many times. The V call is TRBV19, the J call TRBJ2-7; D remains unclear. Germline CDR1 LNHDA, CDR2 SQIVND (reference sequence). Trimming removed 4 bases at V and 5 bases at J, with 6 bases between. CDR3 length: 11 amino acids. CDR3 sequence (DNA): TGTGCCAGTAGTAAGAGAAACGAGCAGTACTTC. Translated, it gives CASSKRNEQYF. The whole variable domain, remainder taken from reference TRBV19 and TRBJ2-7, is DGGITQSPKYLFRKEGQNVTLSCEQNLNHDAMYWYRQDPGQGLRLIYYSQIVNDFQKGDIAEGYSVSREKKESFPLTVTSAQKNPTAFYLCASSKRNEQYFGPGTRLTVT.

This clonotype was counted a single time. The chain has TRBV9 and TRBJ2-3; D ambiguous. Trimming took off 4 bases at V and 6 bases at J, with 15 bases between the two ends. CDR3 length: 14 amino acids. Germline-derived CDR1 and CDR2 are SGDLS and YYNGEE. CDR3 amino acids: CASSPEQASDTQYF. CDR3 nucleotide sequence: TGTGCCAGCAGCCCCGAACAAGCTTCGGATACGCAGTATTTT.

This clonotype was found many times. The V call is TRBV7-6, the J call TRBJ1-2, with unresolved D. The CDR3 length is 13 residues. V was shortened by 3 bases and J by 1 base, with 6 bases between the two germline ends. Looked up from germline, CDR1 is SGHVS and CDR2 is FNYEAQ. The CDR3 here is CASSFSFNYGYTF. The CDR3 nucleotides read TGTGCCAGCAGCTTTAGTTTTAACTATGGCTACACCTTC.

At least ten counts were recorded for this clonotype. The rearrangement joins TRBV7-9 to TRBJ2-7; D perhaps matches TRBD1 (5 bases). V lost 5 bases, J lost 5 bases, and 13 bases lay in between. This CDR3 has 13 amino acids. Germline CDR1 SEHNR, CDR2 FQNEAQ (reference sequence). The CDR3 loop is CASSHAGSHEQYF. In nucleotides, the CDR3 is TGTGCCAGCAGCCACGCAGGGTCCCACGAGCAGTACTTC.

The rearrangement joins TRBV25-1 to TRBJ2-6; D might be TRBD1 (5 bases). Trimming cost V 6 bases and J 0 bases, with 30 bases left between them. Germline CDR1 MGHDK, CDR2 SYGVNS. CDR3 length: 22 residues. The CDR3 loop is CASSLTGRGGTDTNSGANVLTF. The CDR3 DNA reads TGTGCCAGCAGCTTAACAGGACGAGGTGGCACAGATACCAACTCTGGGGCCAACGTCCTGACTTTC.

This clonotype was seen a few times. V usage is TRBV12-3 or TRBV12-4 and J usage is TRBJ1-5; 7 bases are shared with TRBD1. Trimming cost V 5 bases and J 2 bases; bases outside gene matches: 12. The CDR3 length is 17 residues. This chain's CDR3 is CASSPFTHRGRNQPQHF. The CDR3 nucleotides are TGTGCCAGCAGTCCGTTTACACACAGGGGTCGCAATCAGCCCCAGCATTTT.

J is TRBJ2-1 and V is TRBV11-2; weak D call: TRBD1 (5 bases). CDR1 and CDR2 (germline): SGHAT, FQNNGV. The CDR3 runs to 15 residues. Trimming pared 1 base from V and 5 bases from J, leaving 12 bases between. The CDR3 here is CASSLGQRVNNEQFF. CDR3 DNA: TGTGCCAGCAGCTTAGGACAGCGAGTTAACAATGAGCAGTTCTTC.

This clonotype came up many times. The chain is built from TRBV7-8 and TRBJ2-7, with D possibly matching TRBD2 (6 bases). The CDR3 totals 15 residues. V was shortened by 1 base and J by 1 base, with 11 bases between the two germline ends. CDR1 SGHVS and CDR2 FQNEAQ come from the germline V gene. CDR3 residues: CASSLGASASYEQYF. The CDR3 DNA sequence: TGTGCCAGCAGCTTAGGGGCTAGCGCATCCTACGAGCAGTACTTC. Looking up the rest from reference TRBV7-8 and TRBJ2-7 gives the full variable domain: GAGVSQSPRYKVAKRGQDVALRCDPISGHVSLFWYQQALGQGPEFLTYFQNEAQLDKSGLPSDRFFAERPEGSVSTLKIQRTQQEDSAVYLCASSLGASASYEQYFGPGTRLTVT.

This clonotype was observed many times. This chain links TRBV6-5 with TRBJ2-7; weak D call: TRBD1 (6 bases). From germline, CDR1 is MNHEY and CDR2 SVGAGI. This CDR3 spans 15 amino acids. The ends were cut back, 4 bases at V and 5 bases at J, with 18 bases in the middle. This CDR3 is CASSLQGVQGHEQYF. The CDR3 DNA sequence: TGTGCCAGCAGTTTACAAGGGGTACAGGGCCACGAGCAGTACTTC.

Details on this clonotype: Just one base apart from a much larger clone, this may be a read error. The CDR3 DNA follows: TGTGCCAGCAGCTTGTACCGGGGGAAGTCACCCCTCCAATTT. The encoded protein is CASSLYRGKSPLQF. The V gene is TRBV5-5, the J gene TRBJ1-6; TRBD1 is a possible D gene (5 bases). The CDR3 is 14 residues long. The V gene's germline CDR1 is SGHKS and CDR2 YYEKEE (reference sequence).

Comment on this clonotype: Given the absence of the conserved phenylalanine or tryptophan at the CDR3 end, a read error is likely. The DNA is left out, because the CDR3 cannot be placed on it with certainty; the CDR3 is given as TCRdb lists it. The rearrangement uses TRBV4-1 and TRBJ2-7; no DNA check was done on the table's D call, TRBD2. Germline assignment: CDR1 MGHRA and CDR2 YSYEKL. The CDR3 is 16 amino acids long, termini counted. The CDR3 loop reads CASSQVRTLSSYERYL.